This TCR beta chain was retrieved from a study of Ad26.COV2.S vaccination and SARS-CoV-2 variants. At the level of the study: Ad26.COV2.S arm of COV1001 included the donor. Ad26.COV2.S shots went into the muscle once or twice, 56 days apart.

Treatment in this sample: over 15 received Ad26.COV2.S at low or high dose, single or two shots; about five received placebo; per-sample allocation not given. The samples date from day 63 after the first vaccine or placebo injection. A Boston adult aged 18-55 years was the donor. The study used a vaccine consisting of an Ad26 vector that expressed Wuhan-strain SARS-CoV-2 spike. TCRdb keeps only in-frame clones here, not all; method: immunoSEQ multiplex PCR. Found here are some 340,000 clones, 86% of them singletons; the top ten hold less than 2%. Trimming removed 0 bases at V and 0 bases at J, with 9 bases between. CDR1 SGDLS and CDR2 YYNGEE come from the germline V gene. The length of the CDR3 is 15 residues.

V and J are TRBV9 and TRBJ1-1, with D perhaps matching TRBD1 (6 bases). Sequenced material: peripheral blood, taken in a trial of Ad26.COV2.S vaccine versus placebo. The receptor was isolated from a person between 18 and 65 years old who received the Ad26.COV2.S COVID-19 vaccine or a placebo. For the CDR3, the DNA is TGTGCCAGCAGCGTAGACAACAGGGTGAACACTGAAGCTTTCTTT. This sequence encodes CASSVDNRVNTEAFF.